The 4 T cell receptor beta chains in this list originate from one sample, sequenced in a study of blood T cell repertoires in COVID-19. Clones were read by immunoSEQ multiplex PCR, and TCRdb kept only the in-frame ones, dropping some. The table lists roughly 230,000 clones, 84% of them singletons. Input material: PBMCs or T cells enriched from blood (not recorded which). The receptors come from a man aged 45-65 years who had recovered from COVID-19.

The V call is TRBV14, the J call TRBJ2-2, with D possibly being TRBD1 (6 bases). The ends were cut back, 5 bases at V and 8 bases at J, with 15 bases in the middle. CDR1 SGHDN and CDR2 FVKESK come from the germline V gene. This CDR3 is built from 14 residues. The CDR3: CASSKRTARGELFF. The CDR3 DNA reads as TGTGCCAGCAGCAAGAGGACAGCCAGGGGGGAGCTGTTTTTT.

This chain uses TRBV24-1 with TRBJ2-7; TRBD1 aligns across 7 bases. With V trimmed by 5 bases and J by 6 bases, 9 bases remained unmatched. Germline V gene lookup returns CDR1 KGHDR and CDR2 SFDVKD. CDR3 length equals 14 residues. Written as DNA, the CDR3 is TGTGCCACCAGTGCCCCGACAGGGAGTAGCGAGCAGTACTTC. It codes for CATSAPTGSSEQYF.

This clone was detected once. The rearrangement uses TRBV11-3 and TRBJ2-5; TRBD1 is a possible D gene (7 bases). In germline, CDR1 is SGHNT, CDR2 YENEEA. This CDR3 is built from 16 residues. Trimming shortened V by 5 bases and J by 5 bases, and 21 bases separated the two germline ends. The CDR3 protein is CASSPGRGVYEETQYF. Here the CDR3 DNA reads TGTGCCAGCAGCCCTGGCAGGGGGGTTTACGAGGAGACCCAGTACTTC.

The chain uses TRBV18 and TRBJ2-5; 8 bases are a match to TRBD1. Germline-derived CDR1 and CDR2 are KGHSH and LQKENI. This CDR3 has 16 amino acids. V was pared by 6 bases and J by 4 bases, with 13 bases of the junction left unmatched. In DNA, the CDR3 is TGTGCCAGCTCCACGACCACGCGGACAGGGCGAGAGACCCAGTACTTC. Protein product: CASSTTTRTGRETQYF.